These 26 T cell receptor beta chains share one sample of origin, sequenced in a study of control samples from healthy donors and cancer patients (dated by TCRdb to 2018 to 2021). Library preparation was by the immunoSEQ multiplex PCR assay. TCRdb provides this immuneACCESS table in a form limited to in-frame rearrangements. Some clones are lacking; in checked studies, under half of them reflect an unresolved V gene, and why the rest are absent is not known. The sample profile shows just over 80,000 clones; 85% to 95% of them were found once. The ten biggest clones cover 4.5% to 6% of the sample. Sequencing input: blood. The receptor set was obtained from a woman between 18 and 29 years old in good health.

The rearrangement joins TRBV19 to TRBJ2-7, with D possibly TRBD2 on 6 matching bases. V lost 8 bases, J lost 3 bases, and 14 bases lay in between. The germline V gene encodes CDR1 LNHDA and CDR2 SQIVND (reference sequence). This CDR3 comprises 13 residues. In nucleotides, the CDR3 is TGTGCCAGTCTGCGGGGAGACGACTACGAGCAGTACTTC. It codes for CASLRGDDYEQYF.

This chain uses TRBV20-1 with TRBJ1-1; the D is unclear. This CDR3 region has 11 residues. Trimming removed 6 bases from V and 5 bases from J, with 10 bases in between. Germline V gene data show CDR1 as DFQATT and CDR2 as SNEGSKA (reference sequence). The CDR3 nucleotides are TGCAGTGCGATCCCGTGGACTGAAGCTTTCTTT. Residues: CSAIPWTEAFF.

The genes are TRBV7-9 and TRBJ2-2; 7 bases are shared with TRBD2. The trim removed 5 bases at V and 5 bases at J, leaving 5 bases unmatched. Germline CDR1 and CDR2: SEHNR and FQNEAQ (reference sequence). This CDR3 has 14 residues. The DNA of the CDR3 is TGTGCCAGCAGCCGAATAGCGGGTACCGGGGAGCTGTTTTTT. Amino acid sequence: CASSRIAGTGELFF.

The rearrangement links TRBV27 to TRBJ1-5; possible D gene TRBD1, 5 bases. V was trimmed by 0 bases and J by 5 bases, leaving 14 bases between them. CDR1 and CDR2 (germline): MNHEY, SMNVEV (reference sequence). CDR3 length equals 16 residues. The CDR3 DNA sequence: TGTGCCAGCAGTTTATCACCGTGGAGGGGAGATCAGCCCCAGCATTTT. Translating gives CASSLSPWRGDQPQHF.

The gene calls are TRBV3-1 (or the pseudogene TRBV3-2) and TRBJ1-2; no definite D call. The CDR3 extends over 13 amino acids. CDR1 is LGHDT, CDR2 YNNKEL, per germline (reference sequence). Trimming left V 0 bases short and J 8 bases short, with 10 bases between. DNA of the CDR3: TGTGCCAGCAGCCAAGATCTCCGTGGGGGCTACACCTTC. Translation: CASSQDLRGGYTF.

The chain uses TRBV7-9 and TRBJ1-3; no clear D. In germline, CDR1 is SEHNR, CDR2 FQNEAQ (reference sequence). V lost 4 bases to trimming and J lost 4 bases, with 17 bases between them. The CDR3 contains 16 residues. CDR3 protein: CASSSPGQTNGNTIYF. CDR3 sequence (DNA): TGTGCCAGCAGCTCCCCGGGCCAGACGAACGGAAACACCATATATTTT.

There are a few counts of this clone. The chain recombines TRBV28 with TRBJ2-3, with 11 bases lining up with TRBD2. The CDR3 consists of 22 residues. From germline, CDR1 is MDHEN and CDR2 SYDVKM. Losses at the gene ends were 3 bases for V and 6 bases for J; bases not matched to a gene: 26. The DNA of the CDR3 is TGTGCCAGCAGTTTGGAAAATGGGGACACCGGGACTAGCGGAATTCCGGAGGATACGCAGTATTTT. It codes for CASSLENGDTGTSGIPEDTQYF.

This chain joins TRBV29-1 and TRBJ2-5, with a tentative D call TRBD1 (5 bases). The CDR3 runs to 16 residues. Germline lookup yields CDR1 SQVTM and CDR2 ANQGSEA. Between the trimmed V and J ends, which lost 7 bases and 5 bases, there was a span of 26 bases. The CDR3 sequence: CSATPLARGNTETQYF. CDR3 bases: TGCAGCGCTACCCCCTTGGCTAGGGGCAATACGGAGACCCAGTACTTC.

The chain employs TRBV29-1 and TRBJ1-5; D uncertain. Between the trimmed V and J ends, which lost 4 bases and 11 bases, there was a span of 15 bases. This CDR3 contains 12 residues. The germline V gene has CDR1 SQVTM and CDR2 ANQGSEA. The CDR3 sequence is CSVVPARRAQHF. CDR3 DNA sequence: TGCAGCGTTGTTCCAGCAAGAAGAGCCCAGCATTTT.

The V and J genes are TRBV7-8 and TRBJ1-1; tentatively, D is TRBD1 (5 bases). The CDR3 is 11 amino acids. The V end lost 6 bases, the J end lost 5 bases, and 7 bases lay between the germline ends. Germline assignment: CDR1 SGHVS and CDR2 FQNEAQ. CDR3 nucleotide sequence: TGTGCCAGCAGTAAGGGGACTGAAGCTTTCTTT. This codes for CASSKGTEAFF.

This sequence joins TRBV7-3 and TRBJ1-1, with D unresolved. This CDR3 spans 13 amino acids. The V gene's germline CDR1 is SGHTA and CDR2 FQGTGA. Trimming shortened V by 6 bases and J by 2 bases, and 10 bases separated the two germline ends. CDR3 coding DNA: TGTGCCAGCAGTATGGGCGGAAACACTGAAGCTTTCTTT. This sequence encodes CASSMGGNTEAFF.

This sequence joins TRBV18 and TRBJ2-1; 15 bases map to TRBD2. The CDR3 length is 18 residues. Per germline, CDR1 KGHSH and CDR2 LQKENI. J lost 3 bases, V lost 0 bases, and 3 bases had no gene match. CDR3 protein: CASSPPGLAGGGYNEQFF. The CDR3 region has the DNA TGTGCCAGCTCACCACCGGGACTAGCGGGGGGTGGCTACAATGAGCAGTTCTTC.

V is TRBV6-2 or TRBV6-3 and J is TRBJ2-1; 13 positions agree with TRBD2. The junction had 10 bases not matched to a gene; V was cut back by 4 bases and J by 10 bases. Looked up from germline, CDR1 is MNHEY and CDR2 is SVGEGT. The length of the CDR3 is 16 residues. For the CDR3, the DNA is TGTGCCAGCAGTTTCTCACACGGACTAGCGGGAGAGGAGCAGTTCTTC. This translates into CASSFSHGLAGEEQFF.

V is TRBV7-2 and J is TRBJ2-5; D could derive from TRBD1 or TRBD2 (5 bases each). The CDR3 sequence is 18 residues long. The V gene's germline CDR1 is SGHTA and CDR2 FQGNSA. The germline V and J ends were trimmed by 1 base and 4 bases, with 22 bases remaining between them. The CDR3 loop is CASSLEVGTGGPRETQYF. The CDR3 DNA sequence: TGTGCCAGCAGCTTAGAGGTGGGGACGGGCGGACCCAGAGAGACCCAGTACTTC.

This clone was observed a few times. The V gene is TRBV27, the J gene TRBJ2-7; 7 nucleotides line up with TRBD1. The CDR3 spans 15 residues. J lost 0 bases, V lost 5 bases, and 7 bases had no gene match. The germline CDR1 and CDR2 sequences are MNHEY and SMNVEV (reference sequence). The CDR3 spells CASSPGTEISYEQYF. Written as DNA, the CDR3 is TGTGCCAGCAGTCCCGGGACAGAGATCTCCTACGAGCAGTACTTC.

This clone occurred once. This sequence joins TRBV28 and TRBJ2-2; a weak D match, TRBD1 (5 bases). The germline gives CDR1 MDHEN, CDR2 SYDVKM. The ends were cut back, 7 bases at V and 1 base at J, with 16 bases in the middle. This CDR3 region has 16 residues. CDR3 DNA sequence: TGTGCCAGCACAAACGCAGGGTCCGAGAACACCGGGGAGCTGTTTTTT. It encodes CASTNAGSENTGELFF.

In nucleotides, the CDR3 is TGTGCCAGCAGTGAAGCTTGGAGGGGGCGAGGAAACACCATATATTTT. It yields the protein CASSEAWRGRGNTIYF. The gene calls are TRBV6-1 and TRBJ1-3, with 7 bases matching TRBD1. Trimming removed 0 bases from V and 4 bases from J; junction bases left unmatched: 6. Germline V CDR1 and CDR2: MNHNS, SASEGT. CDR3 size: 16 residues.

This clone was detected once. CDR3 bases: TGTGCCAGCAGCCCGACAGGGGCGAAATATGGCTACACCTTC. It codes for CASSPTGAKYGYTF. The rearrangement links TRBV6-5 to TRBJ1-2; TRBD1 matches at 8 bases. The germline CDR1 and CDR2 sequences are MNHEY and SVGAGI. V was clipped by 6 bases and J by 5 bases; unmatched bases: 8. This CDR3 spans 14 amino acids.

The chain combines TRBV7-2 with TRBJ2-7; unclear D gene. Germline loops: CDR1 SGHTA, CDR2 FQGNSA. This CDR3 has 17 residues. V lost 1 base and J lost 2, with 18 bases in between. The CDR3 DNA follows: TGTGCCAGCAGCTTAGGCGGCCCAAGTGTGGTTACCTACGAGCAGTACTTC. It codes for CASSLGGPSVVTYEQYF.

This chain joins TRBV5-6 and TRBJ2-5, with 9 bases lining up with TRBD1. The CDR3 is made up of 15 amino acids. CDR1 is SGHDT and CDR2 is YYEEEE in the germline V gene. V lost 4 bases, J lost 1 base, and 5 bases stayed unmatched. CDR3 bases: TGTGCCAGCAGCCCGTGGGACAGGGCCCAAGAGACCCAGTACTTC. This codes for CASSPWDRAQETQYF.

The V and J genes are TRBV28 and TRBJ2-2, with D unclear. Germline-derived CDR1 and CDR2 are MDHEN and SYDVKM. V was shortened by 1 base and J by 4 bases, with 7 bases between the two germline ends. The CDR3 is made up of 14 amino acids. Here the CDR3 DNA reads TGTGCCAGCAGTTTATTTCACAGCACCGGGGAGCTGTTTTTT. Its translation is CASSLFHSTGELFF.

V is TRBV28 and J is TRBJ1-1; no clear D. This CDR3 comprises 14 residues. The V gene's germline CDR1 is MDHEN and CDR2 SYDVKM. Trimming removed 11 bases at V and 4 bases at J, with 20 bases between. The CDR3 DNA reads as TGTGCCGCCGGCCGGATAGGGCGAACCACTGAAGCTTTCTTT. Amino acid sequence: CAAGRIGRTTEAFF.

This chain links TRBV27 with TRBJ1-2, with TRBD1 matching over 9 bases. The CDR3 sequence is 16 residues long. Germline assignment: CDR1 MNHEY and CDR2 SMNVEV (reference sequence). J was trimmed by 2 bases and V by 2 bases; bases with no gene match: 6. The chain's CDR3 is CASSLVGQGPNYGYTF. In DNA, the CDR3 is TGTGCCAGCAGTTTAGTGGGACAGGGACCAAACTATGGCTACACCTTC.

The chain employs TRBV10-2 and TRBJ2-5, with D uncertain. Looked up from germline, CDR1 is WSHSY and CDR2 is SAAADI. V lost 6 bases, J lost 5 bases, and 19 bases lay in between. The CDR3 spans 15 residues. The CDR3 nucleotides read TGCGCCAGCAGCCGGACCCAAAGGGTAGAGGAGACCCAGTACTTC. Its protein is CASSRTQRVEETQYF.

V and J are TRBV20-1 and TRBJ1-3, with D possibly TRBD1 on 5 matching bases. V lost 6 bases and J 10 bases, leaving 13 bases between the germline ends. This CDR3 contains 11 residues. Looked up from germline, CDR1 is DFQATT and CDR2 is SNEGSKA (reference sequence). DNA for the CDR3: TGCAGTGCAGGAACCGGGGGGACCATATATTTT. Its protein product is CSAGTGGTIYF.

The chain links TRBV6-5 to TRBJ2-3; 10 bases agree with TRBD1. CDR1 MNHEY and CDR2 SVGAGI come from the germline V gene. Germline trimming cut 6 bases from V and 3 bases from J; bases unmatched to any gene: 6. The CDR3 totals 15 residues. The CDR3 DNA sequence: TGTGCCAGCAGCCAAGACAGGGGGCGGACAGATACGCAGTATTTT. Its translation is CASSQDRGRTDTQYF.